The subject of this entry is one TCR beta chain. One junction end does not reproduce the germline sequence, and a read error may be involved. CDR3 length: 12 amino acids. Germline loops: CDR1 MRHNA, CDR2 SNTAGT. This sample was taken from a study of T cell repertoires in aging, cancer and after chemotherapy. Amplification of TCR beta used genomic DNA extracted from peripheral blood. Multiplex touch-down PCR with TRB-A/B primers amplified rearranged V-D-J TRB sequences. One entry per CDR3 protein, called by TCRdb with MiXCR from the multiplex PCR reads. The table has several thousand distinct CDR3 sequences, around 29% seen once.

Sequenced sample: blood. This chain joins TRBV6-4 and TRBJ1-1, with D unclear. The clonotype originates from a human donor with a blood cancer. As DNA, the CDR3 is TGTGCCAGCAGTTATGGGAACACTAAAGCTTTCTTT. Its protein product is CASSYGNTKAFF.